Listed below are T cell receptor beta chains from one sample, sequenced in a study of cytomegalovirus exposure and HLA in healthy donors. TCRdb's table, derived via immunoSEQ multiplex PCR, lists solely in-frame clones and lacks some. The data hold more than 80,000 clones, with about 72% observed a single time. The sample was PBMCs. Receptor source: a woman aged 60-75 years in good health and CMV-seropositive. Each CDR3 is given with its conserved first and last residue. Each record gives: D gene, J gene, V gene, CDR3 protein. The D gene is left open where the match is weak.

TRBD1 | TRBJ2-7 | TRBV5-8 | CASSPRDSGEQYF
- | TRBJ2-3 | TRBV19 | CASSVGILYVVTDTQYF
- | TRBJ1-4 | TRBV28 | CASSLPNEKLFF
- | - | TRBV29-1 | CSVALRLTYEQYF
TRBD2 | TRBJ2-1 | TRBV29-1 | CSGGTSFYNEQFF
TRBD1 | TRBJ2-7 | TRBV19 | CASSSRDRDEIGLYEQYF
TRBD1 | TRBJ1-1 | TRBV19 | CASTTGVEVNTEAFF
- | - | TRBV5-6 | CASSGWAGVEQYF
TRBD2 | TRBJ2-7 | TRBV2 | CASSEGRLAGGHEQYF
- | TRBJ1-2 | TRBV30 | CAWSSLRAPNYGYTF
- | TRBJ1-3 | TRBV2 | CASRWKPGYSGNTIYF
- | TRBJ2-7 | TRBV9 | CASGQGGGGKQYF
- | TRBJ2-2 | TRBV7-9 | CASSFLQGPAGELFF
TRBD2 | TRBJ2-1 | TRBV9 | CASSVVGRAGNEQFF
- | TRBJ2-1 | TRBV7-3 | CASSRQGGYNEQFF
- | TRBJ2-3 | TRBV4-1 | CASSPGGNADTQYF
- | TRBJ2-2 | TRBV2 | CASSGQDTGELFF
- | TRBJ2-7 | TRBV19 | CASGTGPYEQYF
- | TRBJ2-5 | TRBV27 | CASSQNSGTPSGEQYF
- | - | TRBV28 | CASTLDRASADEQYF
- | TRBJ1-2 | TRBV6-1 | CASSEAAVYGYTF
- | TRBJ1-5 | TRBV28 | CASSSPEGDGQPQHF
TRBD1 | TRBJ2-1 | TRBV2 | CASHSGQGIDEQFF
- | TRBJ2-1 | TRBV21-1 | CASSTDRTGRPYNEQFF
- | TRBJ1-1 | TRBV5-4 | CASSSVQGMNTEAFF
- | TRBJ1-2 | TRBV5-4 | CASSLGQARTNYGYTF
TRBD2 | TRBJ2-5 | TRBV6-1 | CAAGTSTRTEQYF
- | TRBJ1-1 | TRBV7-9 | CASSLNRALVANTEAFF
TRBD1 | TRBJ1-2 | TRBV4-1 | CASSQEDRVGYTF
- | TRBJ1-1 | TRBV5-1 | CASSSGRTGSNTEAFF
- | TRBJ1-2 | TRBV9 | CASSVGNPGVDGYTF
- | TRBJ1-2 | TRBV29-1 | CSVFDSVNYGYTF
- | TRBJ2-6 | TRBV18 | CASSRRQAGSGANVLTF
TRBD2 | TRBJ2-7 | TRBV11-2 | CASSRTSRPYEQYF
- | TRBJ2-7 | TRBV19 | CASSTHRALNEQYF
- | TRBJ2-2 | TRBV28 | CASSTGHLNTGELFF
TRBD2 | TRBJ2-3 | TRBV5-1 | CASSFLGLAGPTDTQYF
TRBD2 | TRBJ2-1 | TRBV5-1 | CASSSLAGADNEQFF